These 14 T cell receptor beta chains were sequenced from one sample in a study of blood T cells in healthy people across ages. The use of a sample-barcoded 5' primer and a J-beta primer mix characterized a second PCR of 7 to 11 cycles. Each CDR3 protein gets one entry after TCRdb re-called the 5' RACE reads with MiXCR. The table lists 710,000 or so distinct CDR3 sequences, approximately 31% of them singletons. The material sequenced was blood. The source of these receptors is an elderly woman in good health.

The V gene is TRBV2, the J gene TRBJ2-3; maybe TRBD2 (5 bases). CDR1 and CDR2 (germline): SNHLY, FYNNEI. The CDR3 has 13 amino acids. V was shortened by 8 bases and J by 4 bases, with 13 bases between the two germline ends. The CDR3 reads CASVGLLPDTQYF. CDR3 coding DNA: TGTGCCAGCGTTGGACTGCTTCCAGATACGCAGTATTTT.

This clonotype came up many times. V usage is TRBV29-1 and J usage is TRBJ2-5, with unresolved D. The CDR3 has 10 amino acids. Trimming took 4 bases from V and 4 from J, leaving 4 bases between them. Germline V gives CDR1 SQVTM, CDR2 ANQGSEA. The CDR3 nucleotides are TGCAGCGTTGTAGTAGAGACCCAGTACTTC. Its translation is CSVVVETQYF.

A note on this clonotype: A much larger clonotype is one base distant, so this may be a read error. The V gene is TRBV2, the J gene TRBJ1-5; D unclear. Germline CDR1 reads SNHLY; CDR2 reads FYNNEI. The CDR3 is 13 residues long. The CDR3, as DNA: TGTGCCAGCAGGGAAGCGTACACGGGACCCCAGCATTTT. It yields the protein CASREAYTGPQHF.

Regarding this clonotype: Being one base from a much bigger clone, this may be a read error. This rearrangement joins TRBV6-2 or TRBV6-3 to TRBJ2-3; 8 bases line up with TRBD2. The germline V gene has CDR1 MNHEY and CDR2 SVGEGT. This CDR3 is 16 amino acids long. CDR3 nucleotides: TGTGCCAGCAGTTACAGGGCGGGGGGAACCCCAGATGCGCAGTATTTT. It translates to CASSYRAGGTPDAQYF.

The chain combines TRBV7-3 with TRBJ2-5; 9 bases line up with TRBD1. The DNA end favors TRBJ2-4, so the J call may be wrong. CDR3 size: 14 residues. CDR1 and CDR2 (germline): SGHTA, FQGTGA. CDR3 nucleotide sequence: TGTGCCAGCAGCCCGACAGGGGGAGCGAGCATTCAGTACTTC. Its translation: CASSPTGGASIQYF.

The rearrangement uses TRBV12-3 or TRBV12-4 and TRBJ2-5; 10 bases align to TRBD1. The closer fit of TRBJ2-7 to the DNA end suggests the J call may be wrong. This CDR3 is built from 15 residues. The CDR3 DNA follows: TGTATCAGCACTCTCAGGGGGACAGGGGCCCACGAGCAGTACTTC. It encodes CISTLRGTGAHEQYF.

The rearrangement uses TRBV13 and TRBJ2-3; D perhaps matches TRBD2 (5 bases). This CDR3 spans 17 amino acids. Germline CDR1 PRHDT, CDR2 FYEKMQ (reference sequence). V lost 5 bases and J 0 bases, leaving 18 bases between the germline ends. CDR3 residues: CASSLAVSGASTDTQYF. The CDR3 region has the DNA TGTGCCAGCAGCCTAGCCGTGAGCGGAGCTAGCACAGATACGCAGTATTTT.

For this clonotype: A much larger clone sits a single nucleotide away, making a read error possible. The V and J genes are TRBV5-1 and TRBJ2-5, with D maybe TRBD2 (5 bases). V lost 1 base and J 11 bases, leaving 18 bases between the germline ends. The CDR3 contains 14 residues. Germline V gene sequence: CDR1 SGHRS, CDR2 YFSETQ. The CDR3 region is CASSLLGSGNEQYF. Written as DNA, the CDR3 is TGCGCCAGCAGCTTGTTGGGCTCGGGGAATGAGCAGTACTTC. Based on the CDR3 plus reference TRBV5-1 and TRBJ2-5, the full variable domain is KAGVTQTPRYLIKTRGQQVTLSCSPISGHRSVSWYQQTPGQGLQFLFEYFSETQRNKGNFPGRFSGRQFSNSRSEMNVSTLELGDSALYLCASSLLGSGNEQYFGPGTRLLVL.

The V and J genes are TRBV5-1 and TRBJ1-2; TRBD1 might be the D (6 bases). V lost 4 bases and J 8 bases, leaving 18 bases between the germline ends. Germline V gives CDR1 SGHRS, CDR2 YFSETQ. This CDR3 is 14 amino acids long. The CDR3 is CASSVDRAREGYTF. The DNA of the CDR3 is TGCGCCAGCAGCGTGGACAGAGCAAGAGAGGGCTACACCTTC.

The table lists this clonotype with a count of one. The rearrangement uses TRBV7-9 and TRBJ2-1; 9 bases fit TRBD2. The CDR3 extends over 17 amino acids. The V gene's germline CDR1 is SEHNR and CDR2 FQNEAQ (reference sequence). The V gene end was trimmed by 3 bases and the J gene end by 6 bases; junction bases not matched to a gene: 12. The CDR3 coding sequence is TGTGCCAGCAGCTTGGGTCTTAGCGGGAGATTGGCCAATGAGCAGTTCTTC. This encodes CASSLGLSGRLANEQFF.

This clonotype was detected only a few times. Just one base apart from a much larger clone, this may be a read error. The chain joins TRBV29-1 to TRBJ1-5; TRBD1 is a possible D gene (5 bases). Germline-derived CDR1 and CDR2 are SQVTM and ANQGSEA. The CDR3 runs 12 residues. CDR3 amino acids: CSVTTGSGPRHF. DNA of the CDR3: TGCAGCGTTACCACAGGCTCCGGGCCCCGGCATTTT.

Note on this clonotype: A much larger clone sits a single nucleotide away, making a read error possible. The chain uses TRBV12-3 or TRBV12-4 and TRBJ1-5, with D possibly TRBD1 on 6 matching bases. Trimming cost V 3 bases and J 8 bases, with 14 bases left between them. There are 14 residues in the CDR3. The CDR3 reads CASSFRGASKPQHF. Here the CDR3 DNA reads TGTGCCAGCAGTTTCCGGGGGGCGAGTAAGCCCCAGCATTTT.

This clonotype was recorded many times. The rearrangement links TRBV6-5 to TRBJ2-1; D gene unclear. CDR3 length: 14 amino acids. Trimming removed 0 bases at V and 6 bases at J, with 9 bases between. CDR1 and CDR2 from the germline V gene are MNHEY and SVGAGI. Here the CDR3 reads CASSYSTGPNEQFF. As DNA, the CDR3 is TGTGCCAGCAGTTACTCGACTGGCCCCAATGAGCAGTTCTTC.

This chain joins TRBV7-9 and TRBJ1-5; TRBD1 matches at 7 bases. Germline V CDR1 and CDR2: SEHNR, FQNEAQ (reference sequence). The junction had 11 bases not matched to a gene; V was cut back by 1 base and J by 2 bases. The CDR3 is made up of 18 amino acids. This CDR3 reads CASSLGRGAAVGNQPQHF. DNA for the CDR3: TGTGCCAGCAGCTTAGGCAGGGGGGCGGCTGTCGGCAATCAGCCCCAGCATTTT.